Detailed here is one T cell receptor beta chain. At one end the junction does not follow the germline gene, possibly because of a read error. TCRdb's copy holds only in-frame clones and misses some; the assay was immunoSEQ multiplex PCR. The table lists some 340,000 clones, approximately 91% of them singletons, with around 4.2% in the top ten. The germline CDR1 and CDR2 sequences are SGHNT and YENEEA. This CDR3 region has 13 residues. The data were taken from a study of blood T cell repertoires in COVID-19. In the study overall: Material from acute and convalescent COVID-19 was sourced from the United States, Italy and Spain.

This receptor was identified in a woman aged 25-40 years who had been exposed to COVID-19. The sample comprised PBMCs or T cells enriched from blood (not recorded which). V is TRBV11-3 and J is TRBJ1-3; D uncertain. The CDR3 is CASSPPGGDTIYF. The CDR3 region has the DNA TGTGCCAGCAGCCCACCGGGTGGAGACACCATATATTTT.